This T cell receptor beta chain was recovered during a study of blood T cell repertoires in COVID-19. The wider study: Nucleic acid was either cDNA or gDNA, and it came from T cells, B-cell-depleted T cells, or PBMCs.

This clone was observed a few times. Germline assignment: CDR1 LNHDA and CDR2 SQIVND (reference sequence). Trimming left V 5 bases short and J 2 bases short, with 15 bases between. The CDR3 spans 15 residues. Clones were sequenced by immunoSEQ multiplex PCR, and TCRdb holds only the in-frame ones, with some missing. This table has some 43,000 clones, around 80% appearing once. The chain combines TRBV19 with TRBJ1-2; a possible D gene is TRBD1 (5 bases). The clonotype originates from a man in his forties with active or convalescent COVID-19. The sequencing input was peripheral blood. The CDR3 region is CASSFQGEFNYGYTF. For the CDR3, the DNA is TGTGCCAGTAGTTTCCAGGGTGAGTTCAACTATGGCTACACCTTC.